The 22 T cell receptor beta chains in this list originate from one sample, sequenced in a study of T cell responses to AZD1222 COVID-19 vaccine. The data were produced by immunoSEQ multiplex PCR, yet TCRdb's version contains in-frame clones alone and is incomplete. The sample shows about 92,000 clones, roughly 90% of them seen only once. The sample in question was peripheral blood, obtained on day 0 of AZD1222 vaccination. Receptor source: an adult in good health.

The CDR3 bases are TGTGCCAGCAGTTACCCCGCGACAGGGGGCTCCTACGAGCAGTACTTC. Its protein product is CASSYPATGGSYEQYF. This chain connects TRBV6-5 to TRBJ2-7, with 9 bases lining up with TRBD1. Germline CDR1 reads MNHEY; CDR2 reads SVGAGI. This CDR3 region has 16 residues. J was trimmed by 0 bases and V by 2 bases; bases with no gene match: 5.

The V gene is TRBV6-5, the J gene TRBJ1-1; 8 bases align to TRBD1. CDR1 is MNHEY, CDR2 SVGAGI, per germline. The CDR3 has 14 amino acids. Germline trimming cut 6 bases from V and 2 bases from J; bases unmatched to any gene: 5. CDR3 loop: CASRLDRGNTEAFF. The CDR3 DNA reads TGTGCCAGCAGGCTAGACAGGGGAAACACTGAAGCTTTCTTT.

This chain uses TRBV19 with TRBJ2-2, with TRBD2 identical over 10 bases. This CDR3 comprises 15 residues. CDR1 is LNHDA and CDR2 is SQIVND in the germline V gene (reference sequence). V was clipped by 2 bases and J by 7 bases; unmatched bases: 4. The CDR3 loop is CASSIQREGDGELFF. The CDR3 DNA is TGTGCCAGTAGTATACAGCGGGAGGGTGACGGGGAGCTGTTTTTT.

This chain joins TRBV7-8 and TRBJ2-7, with 11 bases identical to TRBD1. Germline values: CDR1 SGHVS, CDR2 FQNEAQ. The V gene end was trimmed by 5 bases and the J gene end by 1 base; junction bases not matched to a gene: 10. CDR3 size: 17 residues. The DNA for the CDR3 is TGTGCCAGCAGCGCTTACGGAGGACAGGGGGCTTCCTACGAGCAGTACTTC. Protein: CASSAYGGQGASYEQYF.

J is TRBJ1-2 and V is TRBV30; weak D call: TRBD1 (6 bases). V was clipped by 2 bases and J by 4 bases, with 11 bases between them. This CDR3 is 13 amino acids long. CDR1 is GTSNPN and CDR2 is SVGIG in the germline V gene (reference sequence). CDR3 in DNA: TGTGCCTGGAGTCAACAGGGAAGCTATGGCTACACCTTC. Encoded protein: CAWSQQGSYGYTF.

CDR3 protein: CATSDFDRNQPQHF. CDR3 nucleotide sequence: TGTGCCACCAGTGATTTTGACAGAAATCAGCCCCAGCATTTT. The chain employs TRBV24-1 and TRBJ1-5, with TRBD1 as a possible D gene (5 bases). CDR1 and CDR2 (germline): KGHDR, SFDVKD. V lost 1 base, J lost 4 bases, and 7 bases lay in between. This CDR3 spans 14 amino acids.

The J gene is TRBJ1-3, the V gene TRBV5-1; no reliable D call. Between the trimmed V and J ends, which lost 1 base and 1 base, there was a span of 9 bases. The CDR3 consists of 15 residues. The V gene's germline CDR1 is SGHRS and CDR2 YFSETQ. CDR3 sequence (DNA): TGCGCCAGCAGCTTGACGACATTTTCTGGAAACACCATATATTTT. Its translation is CASSLTTFSGNTIYF. The whole variable domain, filled in from reference TRBV5-1 and TRBJ1-3, reads KAGVTQTPRYLIKTRGQQVTLSCSPISGHRSVSWYQQTPGQGLQFLFEYFSETQRNKGNFPGRFSGRQFSNSRSEMNVSTLELGDSALYLCASSLTTFSGNTIYFGEGSWLTVV.

The chain links TRBV7-8 to TRBJ2-2; 7 nucleotides line up with TRBD1. Germline V lookup: CDR1 SGHVS, CDR2 FQNEAQ. With V trimmed by 0 bases and J by 6 bases, 10 bases remained unmatched. This CDR3 has 17 amino acids. Here the CDR3 DNA reads TGTGCCAGCAGCTTAGCCCCACTTACGACAGGGCCCGGGGAGCTGTTTTTT. Translating it yields CASSLAPLTTGPGELFF.

The rearrangement joins TRBV28 to TRBJ1-1; TRBD1 agrees at 7 bases. CDR1 and CDR2 from the germline V gene are MDHEN and SYDVKM. There are 14 residues in the CDR3. V trimming: 3 bases; J trimming: 2 bases; junction bases outside the gene matches: 3. CDR3 sequence: CASSFGTANTEAFF. In nucleotides, the CDR3 is TGTGCCAGCAGTTTCGGGACAGCCAACACTGAAGCTTTCTTT.

This clone was counted once. The chain employs TRBV11-2 and TRBJ1-5; D unresolved. The germline CDR1 and CDR2 sequences are SGHAT and FQNNGV. Trimming removed 5 bases at V and 1 base at J, with 6 bases between. The CDR3 spans 13 residues. The CDR3 sequence: CASSPDSNQPQHF. CDR3 nucleotides: TGTGCCAGCAGCCCGGACAGCAATCAGCCCCAGCATTTT.

CDR3 sequence: CASSVVNGPTDTQYF. The CDR3 nucleotides read TGTGCCAGCAGCGTAGTAAACGGCCCCACAGATACGCAGTATTTT. The chain couples TRBV9 to TRBJ2-3; D is ambiguous. The CDR3 covers 15 residues. V was shortened by 0 bases and J by 2 bases, with 10 bases between the two germline ends. The germline gives CDR1 SGDLS, CDR2 YYNGEE.

V is TRBV18 and J is TRBJ1-4; D call uncertain. Deletions cut 6 bases from V and 4 bases from J, with 3 bases between. The germline CDR1 and CDR2 sequences are KGHSH and LQKENI. The CDR3 loop spans 11 amino acids. The CDR3 DNA follows: TGTGCCAGCTCTCTTAATGAAAAACTGTTTTTT. Amino acids: CASSLNEKLFF.

This sequence joins TRBV3-1 (or the pseudogene TRBV3-2) and TRBJ2-5; D is perhaps TRBD2 (6 bases). CDR1 is LGHDT, CDR2 YNNKEL, per germline (reference sequence). Trimming removed 3 bases from V and 1 base from J, with 12 bases in between. This CDR3 has 15 residues. The CDR3 region has the DNA TGTGCCAGCAGCCAGGAGCGGGTAACCCAAGAGACCCAGTACTTC. Its translation is CASSQERVTQETQYF.

This chain links TRBV28 with TRBJ1-1; 10 nucleotides agree with TRBD1. Germline V lookup: CDR1 MDHEN, CDR2 SYDVKM. This CDR3 contains 13 residues. After removal of 11 bases from V and 3 bases from J, the junction contained 6 bases not matched to a gene. The CDR3 sequence is CAGQGDWDTEAFF. The CDR3 bases are TGTGCCGGACAGGGGGACTGGGACACTGAAGCTTTCTTT.

This rearrangement joins TRBV18 to TRBJ2-5; the D is unclear. Germline values: CDR1 KGHSH, CDR2 LQKENI. The germline V and J ends were trimmed by 5 bases and 0 bases, with 7 bases remaining between them. The CDR3 length is 13 residues. CDR3 bases: TGTGCCAGCTCATCGGCAGACCAAGAGACCCAGTACTTC. This translates into CASSSADQETQYF.

The rearrangement uses TRBV5-6 and TRBJ2-7, with 8 bases identical to TRBD2. V lost 1 base to trimming and J lost 2 bases; unmatched junction nucleotides: 8. The CDR3 is 16 amino acids. CDR1 is SGHDT, CDR2 YYEEEE, per germline. CDR3 bases: TGTGCCAGCAGCTTGTACTTGCGGGAGGACCCCTACGAGCAGTACTTC. It yields the protein CASSLYLREDPYEQYF.

The chain recombines TRBV7-2 with TRBJ2-2; 7 bases fit TRBD1. From germline, CDR1 is SGHTA and CDR2 FQGNSA. This CDR3 has 13 amino acids. With 5 bases clipped from V and 7 bases from J, the junction kept 4 bases outside the gene matches. The CDR3: CASSTDRVGELFF. CDR3 in DNA: TGTGCCAGCAGCACCGACAGGGTCGGGGAGCTGTTTTTT.

This clone was recorded only once. The CDR3 nucleotides read TGTGCCAGTAGTCGGGGACAGTACGATAGCAATCAGCCCCAGCATTTT. This gives the protein CASSRGQYDSNQPQHF. J is TRBJ1-5 and V is TRBV19, with TRBD1 matching 7 bases. V lost 5 bases, J lost 0 bases, and 7 bases stayed unmatched. The CDR3 totals 16 residues. The V gene's germline CDR1 is LNHDA and CDR2 SQIVND (reference sequence).

The chain combines TRBV12-3 or TRBV12-4 with TRBJ2-1; tentatively, D is TRBD1 (6 bases). The CDR3 has 13 residues. With 3 bases removed from V and 8 bases from J, the gap between germline ends came to 11 bases. This CDR3 reads CASSFQGQYEQFF. CDR3 coding DNA: TGTGCCAGCAGTTTCCAGGGGCAGTATGAGCAGTTCTTC.

The chain has TRBV19 and TRBJ2-2; D might be TRBD2 (5 bases). The CDR3 covers 15 residues. Trimming took 3 bases from V and 4 from J, leaving 12 bases between them. Looked up from germline, CDR1 is LNHDA and CDR2 is SQIVND (reference sequence). Here the CDR3 reads CASSIRTDSTGELFF. The CDR3 nucleotides read TGTGCCAGTAGTATCAGGACTGATAGCACCGGGGAGCTGTTTTTT.

This chain uses TRBV28 with TRBJ1-2; 10 bases agree with TRBD1. CDR1 is MDHEN and CDR2 is SYDVKM in the germline V gene. J was trimmed by 4 bases and V by 7 bases; bases with no gene match: 15. This CDR3 contains 17 residues. CDR3 bases: TGTGCCAGCAAATCGAGACAGGGGGCGAAGGCCTTCTATGGCTACACCTTC. As protein: CASKSRQGAKAFYGYTF.

V usage is TRBV7-3 and J usage is TRBJ2-1, with D possibly being TRBD1 (6 bases). V lost 1 base and J 1 base, leaving 26 bases between the germline ends. CDR3 length: 21 residues. Germline CDR1 and CDR2: SGHTA and FQGTGA. The DNA of the CDR3 is TGTGCCAGCAGCTTAAGGGGGCCCCTAGTGACTATAGATGGATCCTACAATGAGCAGTTCTTC. It encodes CASSLRGPLVTIDGSYNEQFF.